These T cell receptor beta chains were read from a single sample in a study of Ad26.COV2.S vaccination and SARS-CoV-2 variants. Libraries were prepared by immunoSEQ multiplex PCR; TCRdb keeps only in-frame clonotypes and omits some of them. The sample contains hundreds of thousands of clones, 75% to 90% of which appear only once. The input for sequencing was peripheral blood, taken in a trial of Ad26.COV2.S vaccine versus placebo. Receptors were obtained from a person aged 18-65 years who received the Ad26.COV2.S COVID-19 vaccine or a placebo. CDR3s include the opening cysteine and the closing phenylalanine or tryptophan.

v_gene | CDR3aa
TRBV14 | CASSQFRGDTGELFF
TRBV7-2 | CASSFSVFVYNEQFF
TRBV28 | CASSSPSGTGGAGDYGYTF
TRBV2 | CASKPQGEDEQFF
TRBV7-2 | CASSRTEEKLFF
TRBV6-6 | CASSPNPLGGQGEYNEQFF
TRBV4-3 | CASSQTETGNADTQYF
TRBV6-2/TRBV6-3 | CASSYWNYEQYF
TRBV10-2 | CASSGTSYQPQHF
TRBV6-2/TRBV6-3 | CASSPAKNTEAFF
TRBV18 | CASSPPDILAGGTNEQFF
TRBV4-2 | CASSLPLPAGDTGELFF
TRBV3-1/TRBV3-2 | CASSSWDKNTEAFF
TRBV10-3 | CAISESRDGDTQYF
TRBV12-3/TRBV12-4 | CASSRRSVSGYTF
TRBV4-2 | CASSQVLLAIEQFF
TRBV5-4 | CASSRDNQPQHF
TRBV7-2 | CASSLAPPGRGLSLAGGHEQYF
TRBV19 | CASRGRGYNEQFF
TRBV5-1 | CASSVVGEVIDTQYF
TRBV6-1 | CASSGVGQVNLAGNQPQHF
TRBV27 | CASSLLRTSSPNEQFF
TRBV4-2 | CASTKKGVGQGDNSPLHF
TRBV15 | CATSRDPHSEAFF
TRBV5-4 | CASSLGPGTGNQPQHF
TRBV28 | CASSFVRGSGNTIYF
TRBV6-5 | CASTRRGGTYEQYF
TRBV5-6 | CASSRYRDRINEQFF
TRBV5-4 | CASSSGRGAETQYF
TRBV4-1 | CASSQEPSGGAVGELFF
TRBV19 | CASSTPEGPRHNEQFF
TRBV2 | CASRVGSVETQYF
TRBV5-3 | CARSPMGRSPLHF
TRBV4-3 | CASSRTNLPANYGYTF